The rows below give T cell receptor beta chains drawn from one sample of a study of graft-versus-host responses after intestinal transplantation. Here immunoSEQ multiplex PCR was the method, and the copy in TCRdb shows in-frame clones only, minus some. The sample holds about 97,000 clones, 90% seen once. The sequencing used PBMCs, collected approximately 420 days after intestinal transplant. These receptors came from a human patient who received an intestinal transplant, so some T cells may come from the graft donor. Each CDR3 is given with its conserved first and last residue. Each record gives: V gene, D gene, J gene, clone size, CDR3 protein, CDR3 DNA. The D gene is left open where the match is weak. Rows may omit the clone size; those that give it use once, few, many or a size class.

V gene: TRBV20-1
D gene: -
J gene: TRBJ1-2
clone size: -
CDR3 protein: CSARAGYGYTF
CDR3 DNA: TGCAGTGCTAGGGCAGGCTATGGCTACACCTTC

V gene: TRBV5-4
D gene: -
J gene: TRBJ1-1
clone size: -
CDR3 protein: CASSFPPANMNTEAFF
CDR3 DNA: TGTGCCAGCAGCTTTCCCCCTGCTAACATGAACACTGAAGCTTTCTTT

V gene: TRBV11-1
D gene: -
J gene: TRBJ2-7
clone size: -
CDR3 protein: CASSQIGGNAYEQYF
CDR3 DNA: TGTGCCAGCAGCCAAATAGGGGGGAACGCCTACGAGCAGTACTTC

V gene: TRBV15
D gene: TRBD1
J gene: TRBJ1-1
clone size: -
CDR3 protein: CATSSRDRADTEAFF
CDR3 DNA: TGTGCCACCAGCAGTCGGGACAGGGCTGACACTGAAGCTTTCTTT

V gene: TRBV6-1
D gene: TRBD1
J gene: TRBJ1-6
clone size: -
CDR3 protein: CASSKGQGGSPLHF
CDR3 DNA: TGTGCCAGCAGCAAGGGACAGGGGGGTTCACCCCTCCACTTT

V gene: TRBV6-5
D gene: TRBD1
J gene: TRBJ1-2
clone size: few
CDR3 protein: CASSYGTGANYGYTF
CDR3 DNA: TGTGCCAGCAGTTACGGGACAGGAGCTAACTATGGCTACACCTTC

V gene: TRBV27
D gene: TRBD2
J gene: TRBJ2-7
clone size: -
CDR3 protein: CASSPSPGLALRYEQYF
CDR3 DNA: TGTGCCAGCAGTCCGTCCCCGGGACTAGCGCTTCGCTACGAGCAGTACTTC

V gene: TRBV19
D gene: TRBD1
J gene: TRBJ1-6
clone size: -
CDR3 protein: CASSMAGGSYNSPLHF
CDR3 DNA: TGTGCCAGTAGTATGGCAGGGGGATCCTATAATTCACCCCTCCACTTT

V gene: TRBV4-2
D gene: -
J gene: TRBJ1-3
clone size: -
CDR3 protein: CASSQGPGEVWYF
CDR3 DNA: TGTGCCAGCAGCCAAGGGCCGGGGGAGGTTTGGTATTTT

V gene: TRBV5-4
D gene: -
J gene: TRBJ1-2
clone size: -
CDR3 protein: CASSPEGHPRYTF
CDR3 DNA: TGTGCCAGCAGCCCCGAGGGACACCCGAGGTACACCTTC

V gene: TRBV7-8
D gene: -
J gene: TRBJ2-5
clone size: -
CDR3 protein: CASSLVNQETQYF
CDR3 DNA: TGTGCCAGCAGCTTGGTCAACCAAGAGACCCAGTACTTC

V gene: TRBV5-6
D gene: -
J gene: TRBJ2-7
clone size: -
CDR3 protein: CASSYSYEQYF
CDR3 DNA: TGTGCCAGCAGCTACAGCTACGAGCAGTACTTC

V gene: TRBV6-1
D gene: -
J gene: TRBJ2-7
clone size: few
CDR3 protein: CASSATASGHGYEQYF
CDR3 DNA: TGTGCCAGCAGTGCCACGGCCTCGGGACACGGCTACGAGCAGTACTTC

V gene: TRBV9
D gene: -
J gene: TRBJ1-2
clone size: -
CDR3 protein: CASSVVSPGSRYTF
CDR3 DNA: TGTGCCAGCAGCGTAGTTAGCCCAGGGTCCCGCTACACCTTC

V gene: TRBV6-6
D gene: -
J gene: TRBJ2-3
clone size: -
CDR3 protein: CASLAGRDTQYF
CDR3 DNA: TGTGCCAGCTTGGCGGGGCGGGATACGCAGTATTTT

V gene: TRBV7-8
D gene: -
J gene: TRBJ1-1
clone size: -
CDR3 protein: CASSLGHLGQPNTEAFF
CDR3 DNA: TGTGCCAGCAGCTTAGGCCATCTAGGACAGCCGAACACTGAAGCTTTCTTT

V gene: TRBV5-1
D gene: -
J gene: TRBJ2-5
clone size: -
CDR3 protein: CASSPWGEQETQYF
CDR3 DNA: TGCGCCAGCAGCCCGTGGGGGGAGCAAGAGACCCAGTACTTC

V gene: TRBV5-4
D gene: -
J gene: TRBJ1-3
clone size: -
CDR3 protein: CASSTDTLSGNTIYF
CDR3 DNA: TGTGCCAGCAGCACGGACACTCTCTCTGGAAACACCATATATTTT